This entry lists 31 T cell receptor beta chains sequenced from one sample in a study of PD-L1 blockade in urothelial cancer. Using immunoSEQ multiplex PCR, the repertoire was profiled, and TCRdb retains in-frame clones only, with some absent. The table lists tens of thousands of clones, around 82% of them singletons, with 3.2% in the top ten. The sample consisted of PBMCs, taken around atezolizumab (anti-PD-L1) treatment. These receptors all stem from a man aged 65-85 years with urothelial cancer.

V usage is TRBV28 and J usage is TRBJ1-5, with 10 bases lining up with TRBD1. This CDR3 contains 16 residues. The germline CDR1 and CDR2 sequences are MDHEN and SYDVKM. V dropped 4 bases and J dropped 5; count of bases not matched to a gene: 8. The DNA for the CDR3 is TGTGCCAGCAGTTCGGCGGGACAGGGGATTTATCAGCCCCAGCATTTT. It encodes CASSSAGQGIYQPQHF.

The CDR3 bases are TGTGCCAGCACCGAGGGGACTGCCGTTGGGCAGTATTTT. This codes for CASTEGTAVGQYF. This sequence joins TRBV2 and TRBJ2-3; D is possibly TRBD2 (6 bases). The CDR3 is made up of 13 amino acids. Germline values: CDR1 SNHLY, CDR2 FYNNEI. The ends were cut back, 7 bases at V and 11 bases at J, with 19 bases in the middle.

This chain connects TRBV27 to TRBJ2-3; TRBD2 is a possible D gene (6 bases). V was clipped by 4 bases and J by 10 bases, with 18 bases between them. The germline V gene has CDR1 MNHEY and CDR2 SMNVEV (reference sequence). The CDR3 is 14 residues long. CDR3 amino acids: CASSWGSDGGAQYF. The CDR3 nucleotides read TGTGCCAGCAGTTGGGGGAGCGATGGCGGGGCGCAGTATTTT.

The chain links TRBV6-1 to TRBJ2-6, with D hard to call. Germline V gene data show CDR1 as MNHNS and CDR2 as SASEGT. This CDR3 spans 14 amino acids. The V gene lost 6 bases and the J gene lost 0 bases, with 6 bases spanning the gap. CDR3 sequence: CASSYYSGANVLTF. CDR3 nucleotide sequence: TGTGCCAGCAGCTACTACTCTGGGGCCAACGTCCTGACTTTC.

CDR3 in amino acids: CASSSAGMNTEAFF. Here the CDR3 DNA reads TGTGCCAGCAGTTCGGCAGGGATGAACACTGAAGCTTTCTTT. V usage is TRBV28 and J usage is TRBJ1-1, with D tentatively TRBD1 (5 bases). This CDR3 comprises 14 residues. CDR1 is MDHEN, CDR2 SYDVKM, per germline. Trimming cost V 4 bases and J 0 bases, with 9 bases left between them.

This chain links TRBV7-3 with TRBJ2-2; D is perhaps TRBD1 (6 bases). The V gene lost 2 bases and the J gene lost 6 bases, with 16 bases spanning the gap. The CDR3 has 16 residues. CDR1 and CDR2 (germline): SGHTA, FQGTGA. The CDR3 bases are TGTGCCAGCAGCTTAGGCCCCCAGGGGACATCCGGGGAGCTGTTTTTT. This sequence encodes CASSLGPQGTSGELFF.

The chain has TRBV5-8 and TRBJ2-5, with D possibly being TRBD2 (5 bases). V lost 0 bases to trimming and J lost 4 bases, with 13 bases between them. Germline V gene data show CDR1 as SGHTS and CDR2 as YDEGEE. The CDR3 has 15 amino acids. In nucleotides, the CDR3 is TGTGCCAGCAGCTTGGGGAGAGGGCATGGAGAGACCCAGTACTTC. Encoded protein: CASSLGRGHGETQYF.

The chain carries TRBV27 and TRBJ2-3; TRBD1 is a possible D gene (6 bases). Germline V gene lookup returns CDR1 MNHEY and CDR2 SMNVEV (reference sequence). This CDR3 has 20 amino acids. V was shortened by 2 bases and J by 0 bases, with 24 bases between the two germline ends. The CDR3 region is CASSLGRAGGGWISTDTQYF. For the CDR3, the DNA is TGTGCCAGCAGTTTAGGTCGAGCTGGGGGCGGGTGGATTAGCACAGATACGCAGTATTTT.

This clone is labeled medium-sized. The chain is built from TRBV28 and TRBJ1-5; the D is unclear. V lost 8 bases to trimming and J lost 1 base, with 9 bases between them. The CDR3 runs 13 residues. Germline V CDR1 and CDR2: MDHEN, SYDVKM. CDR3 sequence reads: CASGPRSNQPQHF. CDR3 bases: TGTGCCAGCGGGCCGAGAAGCAATCAGCCCCAGCATTTT. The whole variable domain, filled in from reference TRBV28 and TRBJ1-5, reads DVKVTQSSRYLVKRTGEKVFLECVQDMDHENMFWYRQDPGLGLRLIYFSYDVKMKEKGDIPEGYSVSREKKERFSLILESASTNQTSMYLCASGPRSNQPQHFGDGTRLSIL.

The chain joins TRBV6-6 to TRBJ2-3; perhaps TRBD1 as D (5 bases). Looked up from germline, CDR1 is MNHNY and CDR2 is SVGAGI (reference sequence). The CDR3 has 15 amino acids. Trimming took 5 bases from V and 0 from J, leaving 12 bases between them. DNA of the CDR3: TGTGCCAGCAGTAGGGGATTCCCTAGCACAGATACGCAGTATTTT. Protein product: CASSRGFPSTDTQYF.

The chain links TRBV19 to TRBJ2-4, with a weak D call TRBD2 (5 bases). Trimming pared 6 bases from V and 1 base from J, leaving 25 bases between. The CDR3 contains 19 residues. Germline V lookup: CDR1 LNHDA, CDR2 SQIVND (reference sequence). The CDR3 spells CASSNPQRSTGKAKNIQYF. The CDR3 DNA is TGTGCCAGTAGCAACCCCCAACGATCGACGGGAAAGGCCAAAAACATTCAGTACTTC.

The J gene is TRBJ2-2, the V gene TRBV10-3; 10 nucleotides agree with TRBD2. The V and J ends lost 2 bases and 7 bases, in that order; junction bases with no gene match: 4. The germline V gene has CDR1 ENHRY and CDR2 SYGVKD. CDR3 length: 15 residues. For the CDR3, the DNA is TGTGCCATCAGTGAGCCTAGCGGGAGCGGCGGGGAGCTGTTTTTT. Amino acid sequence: CAISEPSGSGGELFF.

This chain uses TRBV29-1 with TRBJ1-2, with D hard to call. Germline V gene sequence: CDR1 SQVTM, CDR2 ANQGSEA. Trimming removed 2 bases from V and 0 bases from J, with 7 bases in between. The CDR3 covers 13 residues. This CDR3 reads CSVETLSNYGYTF. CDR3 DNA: TGCAGCGTTGAAACTCTCTCTAACTATGGCTACACCTTC.

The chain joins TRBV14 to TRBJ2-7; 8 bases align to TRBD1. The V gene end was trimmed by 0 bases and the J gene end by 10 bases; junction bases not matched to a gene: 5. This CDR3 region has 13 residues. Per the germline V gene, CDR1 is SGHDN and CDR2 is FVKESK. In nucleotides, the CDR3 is TGTGCCAGCAGCCAAGATGACAGGGGTATTCAGTACTTC. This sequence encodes CASSQDDRGIQYF.

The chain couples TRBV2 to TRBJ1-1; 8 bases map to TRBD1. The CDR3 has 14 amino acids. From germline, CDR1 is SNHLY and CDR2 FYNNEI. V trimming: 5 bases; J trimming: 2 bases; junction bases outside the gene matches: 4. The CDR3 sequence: CASSRGTGNTEAFF. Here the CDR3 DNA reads TGTGCCAGCAGTCGGGGGACAGGTAACACTGAAGCTTTCTTT.

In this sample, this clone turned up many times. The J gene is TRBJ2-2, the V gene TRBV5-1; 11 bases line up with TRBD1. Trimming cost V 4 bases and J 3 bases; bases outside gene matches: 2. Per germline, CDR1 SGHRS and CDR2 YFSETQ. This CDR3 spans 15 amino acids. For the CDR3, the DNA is TGCGCCAGCAGCCAGGGACAGGGGGACACCGGGGAGCTGTTTTTT. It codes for CASSQGQGDTGELFF.

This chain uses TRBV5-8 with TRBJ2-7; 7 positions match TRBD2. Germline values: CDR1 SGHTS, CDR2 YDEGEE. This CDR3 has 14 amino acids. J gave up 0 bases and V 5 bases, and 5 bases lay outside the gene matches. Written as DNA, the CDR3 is TGTGCCAGCAGGAAGCGGGGAGGCTCCTACGAGCAGTACTTC. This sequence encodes CASRKRGGSYEQYF.

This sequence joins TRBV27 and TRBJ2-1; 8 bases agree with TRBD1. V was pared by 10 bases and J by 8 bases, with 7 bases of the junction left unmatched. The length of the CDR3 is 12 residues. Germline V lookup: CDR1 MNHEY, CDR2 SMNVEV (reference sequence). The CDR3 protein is CATRTGFDEQFF. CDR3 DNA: TGTGCCACCAGGACAGGGTTTGATGAGCAGTTCTTC.

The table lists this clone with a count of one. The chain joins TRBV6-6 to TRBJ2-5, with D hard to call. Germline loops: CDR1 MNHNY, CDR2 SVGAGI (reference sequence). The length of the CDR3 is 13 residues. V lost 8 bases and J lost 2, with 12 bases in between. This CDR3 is CASGAGVQETQYF. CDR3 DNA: TGTGCCAGCGGTGCAGGCGTACAAGAGACCCAGTACTTC.

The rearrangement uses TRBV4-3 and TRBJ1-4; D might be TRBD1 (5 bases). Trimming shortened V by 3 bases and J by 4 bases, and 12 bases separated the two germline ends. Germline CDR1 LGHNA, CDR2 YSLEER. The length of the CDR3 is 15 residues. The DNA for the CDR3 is TGCGCCAGCAGCCAGGAAGGGCAGGGTAATGAAAAACTGTTTTTT. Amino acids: CASSQEGQGNEKLFF.

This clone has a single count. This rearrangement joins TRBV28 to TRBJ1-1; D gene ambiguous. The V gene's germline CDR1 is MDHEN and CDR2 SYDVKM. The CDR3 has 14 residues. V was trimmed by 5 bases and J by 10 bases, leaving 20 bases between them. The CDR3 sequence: CASSRLTSSPGAFF. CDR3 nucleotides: TGTGCCAGCAGTCGGCTCACGTCATCTCCGGGAGCTTTCTTT.

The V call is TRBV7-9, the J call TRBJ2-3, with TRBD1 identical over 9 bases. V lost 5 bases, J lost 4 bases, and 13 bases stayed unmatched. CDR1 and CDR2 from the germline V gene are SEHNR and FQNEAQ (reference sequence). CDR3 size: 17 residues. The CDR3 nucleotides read TGTGCCAGCAGCCTAACCACGGGGACAGGGTTGTCAGATACGCAGTATTTT. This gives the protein CASSLTTGTGLSDTQYF.

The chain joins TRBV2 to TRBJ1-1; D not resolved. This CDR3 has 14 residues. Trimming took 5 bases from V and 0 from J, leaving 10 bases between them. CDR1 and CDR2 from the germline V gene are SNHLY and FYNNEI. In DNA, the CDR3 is TGTGCCAGCAGTACGACTCGGATGAACACTGAAGCTTTCTTT. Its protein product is CASSTTRMNTEAFF.

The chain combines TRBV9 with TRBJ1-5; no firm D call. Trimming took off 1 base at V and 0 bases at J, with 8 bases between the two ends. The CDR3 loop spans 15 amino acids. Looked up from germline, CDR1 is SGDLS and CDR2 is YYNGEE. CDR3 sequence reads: CASSVISFSNQPQHF. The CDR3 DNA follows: TGTGCCAGCAGCGTAATCTCTTTTAGCAATCAGCCCCAGCATTTT.

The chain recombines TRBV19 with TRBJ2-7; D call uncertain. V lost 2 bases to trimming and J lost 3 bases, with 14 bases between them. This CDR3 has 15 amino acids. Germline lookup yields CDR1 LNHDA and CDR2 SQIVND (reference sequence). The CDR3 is CASSINPAKYYEQYF. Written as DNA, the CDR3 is TGTGCCAGTAGTATAAACCCAGCGAAGTACTACGAGCAGTACTTC.

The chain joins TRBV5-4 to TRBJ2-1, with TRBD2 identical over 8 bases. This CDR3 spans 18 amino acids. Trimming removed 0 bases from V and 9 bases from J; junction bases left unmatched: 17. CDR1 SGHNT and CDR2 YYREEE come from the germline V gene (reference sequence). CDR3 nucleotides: TGTGCCAGCAGCTTGGCCAGTAGCGGGAACTCAGCCCGCGGTGAGCAGTTCTTC. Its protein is CASSLASSGNSARGEQFF.

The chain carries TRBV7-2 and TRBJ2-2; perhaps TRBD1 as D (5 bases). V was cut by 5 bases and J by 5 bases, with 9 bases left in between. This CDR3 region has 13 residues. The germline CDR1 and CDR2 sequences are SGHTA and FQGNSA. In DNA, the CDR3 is TGTGCCAGCAGCCAACAGGCGACCGGGGAGCTGTTTTTT. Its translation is CASSQQATGELFF.

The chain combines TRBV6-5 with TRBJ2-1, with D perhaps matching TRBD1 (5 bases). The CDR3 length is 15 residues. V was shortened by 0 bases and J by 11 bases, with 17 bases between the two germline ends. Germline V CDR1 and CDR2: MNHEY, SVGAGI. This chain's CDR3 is CASSYSNQGNAQQFF. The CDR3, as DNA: TGTGCCAGCAGTTACTCGAATCAGGGCAATGCGCAGCAGTTCTTC.

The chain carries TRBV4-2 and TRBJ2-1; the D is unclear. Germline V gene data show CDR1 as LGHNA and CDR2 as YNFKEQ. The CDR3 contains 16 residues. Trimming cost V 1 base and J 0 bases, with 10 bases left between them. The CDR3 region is CASSQVSRSSYNEQFF. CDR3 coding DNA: TGTGCCAGCAGCCAAGTTAGCCGGAGCTCCTACAATGAGCAGTTCTTC.

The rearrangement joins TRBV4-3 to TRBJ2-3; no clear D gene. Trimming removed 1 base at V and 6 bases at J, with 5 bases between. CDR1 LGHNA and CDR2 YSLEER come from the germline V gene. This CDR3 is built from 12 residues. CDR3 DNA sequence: TGCGCCAGCAGCCAAGCAGCGGATACGCAGTATTTT. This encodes CASSQAADTQYF.

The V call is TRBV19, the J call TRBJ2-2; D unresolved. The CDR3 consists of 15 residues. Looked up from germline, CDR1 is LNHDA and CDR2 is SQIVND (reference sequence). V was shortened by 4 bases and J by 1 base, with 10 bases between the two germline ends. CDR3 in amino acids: CASSSRSLNTGELFF. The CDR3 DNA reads TGTGCCAGTAGTAGCCGGTCCCTGAACACCGGGGAGCTGTTTTTT.